Below, one TCR beta chain is given with its context. It has no known antigen specificity. No per-base quality is available; no much larger clone lies one base away. For CDR1 and CDR2, the germline V gene lists SGHRS and YFSETQ. V loses 5 bases of germline sequence and J loses 5 bases, and the interval between the two ends is 18 bases. The CDR3 runs 15 residues from the cysteine to the phenylalanine. Just CDR3 DNA is preserved here, 45 bases in frame from base 1. TCR CDR3 regions were amplified from genomic DNA by multiplex PCR using the deep immunoSEQ assay. Extracted genomic DNA from each cell subset was spread evenly across all wells of several immunoSEQ 96-well plates, with each plate serving as a replicate. Each replicate PCR for sorted subsets received about 200 ng genomic DNA, equal to tens of thousands of T cell genomes. The purified libraries were quantified using a Qubit 3.0 fluorometer, sized with a Bioanalyzer 2100, and then quantified again using the KAPA Library Quantification kit. Every immunoSEQ 96-well plate was sequenced on a separate single-read 150-cycle Illumina NextSeq 550 flow cell. As for the authors' bioinformatics: The immunoSEQ output contained only junctional sequences without quality scores, so filtering could not match that applied to full-length reads. Sequences were annotated with PyIR, a Python wrapper for IgBLAST v1.9, and V/J genes and CDR3 were assigned using IMGT germline references. Any read was removed if the V/J assignment was weak (E-value above 1e-6), the CDR3 was missing, or the read contained stop codons, out-of-frame junctions, or ambiguous translated residues. V3J clonotypes were defined as sequences sharing an identical inferred V gene, J gene, and CDR3 amino acid sequence. Percentage overlap between repertoires was computed as shared unique clonotypes divided by the size of the smaller repertoire. Richness of each repertoire was evaluated using RTK rarefaction, the Chao1 estimator, and Recon v2.1 estimates of unobserved clonotypes. For all TCRbeta clonotypes obtained by the gDNA method from a few donors, generation probabilities were computed with OLGA. TCRdb stores this immuneACCESS table with in-frame sequences only. Part of the clones is absent; in the studies checked, under half of the shortfall reflects unresolved V genes, and no reason is known for the rest. V, J and clone size are those of that table, while D and trimming were read from the DNA. This sample has under 1,100,000 clones in its table, and about 84% of those were observed once. Roughly 0.65% of the sample rests with the top ten.

These data are taken from a study of shared clonotypes between healthy human individuals (dated by TCRdb to 2020 to 2021). With respect to the entire study: A few men and two women, aged 18 to 49 years, made up the cohort. For each donor, three plates each were used for CD4 naive and CD4 memory, two plates were used for CD8 naive, and one plate was used for CD8 memory. To estimate repertoire size and how much clonotypes are shared between individuals, the study performed deep sequencing of blood TCR repertoires from roughly five healthy adults. To increase sequencing depth and limit assay-specific biases, different laboratories used diverse techniques to prepare libraries and sequence TCR repertoires. Between about 0.94 and 8.9 billion PBMCs per donor were obtained by leukapheresis. Overall study outcomes, separate from this receptor: Pairwise subsampling indicated that sequencing depth was expected to affect the degree of clonotype sharing among donors. Sharing across a few donors was observed for around 5% of naive CD4, 3% to 3.5% of naive CD8, 2.3% of memory CD4, and around 0.44% of memory CD8 clonotypes. Naive subsets generally had larger estimated clonotype richness than memory subsets. Incomplete sequencing was indicated by rarefaction of sorted-subset datasets, despite the large sequencing depth. Only blood was sampled, and tissue TCR repertoires likely differ from those in blood. Because the study included only a small number of donors, the genetic and exposure-history diversity represented was limited. Compared with non-shared clonotypes, the clonotypes found in all four sorted-subset donors had higher generation probabilities.

The donors were healthy, HIV-negative adults who had no recently reported acute infections or vaccinations. Every donor was a Caucasian adult residing in Nashville, Tennessee, USA. CD4+ T cells were enriched by magnetic negative selection, after which naive cells were positively selected on CD45RA and the negative fraction was taken as the memory subset. Blood was obtained by leukapheresis, after which PBMCs were separated by Ficoll-Histopaque density gradient centrifugation and cryopreserved in liquid nitrogen vapor phase. Analytical flow cytometry was used to check the purity and quantity of every magnetically sorted T cell population. Each sorted fraction had its genomic DNA isolated and then quantified by UV absorbance on a Nanodrop 2000c.

This sequence originates from a man aged 18-30 years in good health. Some clones in this sample may be carry-over from other donors' samples. Sequenced sample: memory CD4+ T cells from PBMCs. The sample's cell subset or site, from its label and the paper: CD45RA-negative fraction. The chain was built from TRBV5-1 and TRBJ2-3, with an unclear D gene assignment. In nucleotides, the sequence is TGCGCCAGCAGGCTCTCCTCGAGGTGGGAAGATACGCAGTATTTT. Its protein product is CASRLSSRWEDTQYF.